This paragraph covers one TCR beta chain sequence. This entry belongs to a study of cytomegalovirus exposure and HLA in healthy donors. 13 Jbeta primers and 60 Vbeta primers were used for the PCR. Sequencing used immunoSEQ multiplex PCR; TCRdb keeps in-frame clones, though not all of them. This sample's table has tens of thousands of clones. The sample was PBMCs. The sequence was obtained from a middle-aged man in good health and CMV-seropositive.

The CDR3 nucleotides are TGCGCCAGCAGCCAAACCAACACCCCCCAGTACTTC. This encodes CASSQTNTPQYF. This rearrangement joins TRBV4-1 to TRBJ2-5, with D unclear. The CDR3 length is 12 residues. CDR1 and CDR2 from the germline V gene are MGHRA and YSYEKL. Trimming stripped 2 bases from V and 9 bases from J, with 10 bases between.